This T cell receptor beta chain stems from a study of blood T cell repertoires in COVID-19 (dated by TCRdb to the early 2020s). Regarding the study in general: Samples covering the acute and convalescent phases of COVID-19 were provided by collaborators in the United States, Italy and Spain. The material from the prospective study consisted of cDNA or gDNA derived from T cells, B-cell-depleted T cells, or PBMCs. The dataset comprised deeply sampled blood TCRbeta repertoires from subjects exposed to, actively infected with, or recovered from COVID-19. The repertoires were released in a freely available public database intended as a resource for research on the immune response to SARS-CoV-2. The samples were drawn from two sources: the first 160 participants of the ongoing ImmuneRACE study, and 950 to 1,500 subjects contributed by 6 global collaborators. Nearly every sample came with metadata listing a de-identified subject ID, COVID-19 status, age in years and sex. Where HLA class I and class II types were available, the types were taken from metadata supplied by the sample provider, not from assay-based typing. On the study overall, not on this receptor specifically: The amount of clinical and demographic metadata varied by source and participant and was provided uncurated.

V is reduced by 0 bases and J by 0 bases, leaving a spacing of 15 bases between them. CDR1 and CDR2 were assigned from the germline V gene (reference sequence) as LNHNV and YYDKDF. From the cysteine through the phenylalanine, the CDR3 covers 17 amino acids. The kept DNA is CDR3 alone, 51 bases in frame from the first base. TCRbeta CDR3 regions were amplified from genomic DNA using the immunoSEQ Assay, a bias-controlled multiplex PCR. Per the source publication's procedure: The number of nucleated cells in each sample was estimated by amplification of reference gene primers within the assay. To quantify the absolute abundance of each unique TCRbeta CDR3 rearrangement, sequence reads were collapsed and filtered. Productive Simpson clonality was computed per sample as the square root of Simpson's diversity index over productive rearrangements. The clones in this table, taken by TCRdb from immuneACCESS, are in-frame only. Not every clone is retained; where verified, under half of the shortfall comes from an unresolved V gene, and the cause of the rest is unknown. The V and J calls and the clone size are those of that table, but D and trimming were determined from the DNA. Recorded for this sample are approximately 180,000 clones; more than 70% of them occurred a single time. In total, the top ten clones hold 6% to 6.5% of the sample.

For this clone: Its antigen remains unidentified. No base quality information exists; no much larger clone differs at one position.

Participants in the prospective study were enrolled through a virtual design, were aged about 18 to 100 years, and lived in roughly 25 United States geographic areas. In the prospective study, cohorts were assigned on the basis of participant-reported clinical history obtained from a screening survey and a study questionnaire. Recovered participants in ImmuneRACE Cohort 3 were defined as having two consecutive negative NP/OP PCR tests, clearance from a healthcare professional, or resolution of symptoms. In the prospective study, mobile phlebotomists collected whole blood, serum and a nasopharyngeal or oropharyngeal swab from each participant. Over a roughly 2-month period, participants in the prospective study had the option of providing additional blood draws and questionnaires. Before DNA extraction, prospective study blood samples were shipped either frozen or at room temperature.

The receptor comes from a man in his forties who had recovered from COVID-19. Sequencing was carried out using PBMCs or T cells enriched from blood (not recorded which). Rearrangement joined TRBV15 to TRBJ2-7; a tentative D call is TRBD1 (5 bases match). CDR3 reads: CATSRDPGGQSSYEQYF. The nucleotide sequence reads TGTGCCACCAGCAGAGATCCTGGCGGACAAAGCTCCTACGAGCAGTACTTC.